The following is a TCR beta chain sequence with its context. The table came from immunoSEQ multiplex PCR; TCRdb's copy has only in-frame clones and leaves some out. The repertoire has 100,000 or so clones, about four fifths of them found once; the top ten carry 24%. The sample comes from a study of blood T cell repertoires in COVID-19. This CDR3 has 14 residues. Per the germline V gene, CDR1 is LGHNA and CDR2 is YNFKEQ. V lost 3 bases and J 8 bases, leaving 16 bases between the germline ends. The sequence was obtained from a human donor in a cohort sampled during active COVID-19. The source material was peripheral blood. This chain uses TRBV4-2 with TRBJ1-2, with unresolved D. The DNA for the CDR3 is TGTGCCAGCAGCCAGGACGAATCGTCGGGAGGCTACACCTTC. As protein: CASSQDESSGGYTF.